The TCR beta chain under discussion was sequenced for a study of blood T cell repertoires in COVID-19. As for the study in general: PBMCs, B-cell-depleted T cells, or T cells provided the cDNA or gDNA that made up the material.

Generated by immunoSEQ multiplex PCR, the TCRdb table keeps only in-frame clones and is missing some. This sample has around 330,000 clones; 85% occur once, and the top ten carry 1.9%. Exposed enrollees had met someone with a PCR-confirmed or clinician-diagnosed COVID-19 case at some point within the 2 weeks before study entry. This sequence originates from a woman in her twenties or thirties who had been exposed to COVID-19. The sequencing sample was made of PBMCs or T cells enriched from blood (not recorded which).

CDR3 protein: CASSKDIMNTEAFF. CDR3 bases: TGTGCCAGCAGCAAGGACATAATGAACACTGAAGCTTTCTTT. The chain uses TRBV7-2 and TRBJ1-1, with D perhaps TRBD1 (5 bases). Trimming cost V 5 bases and J 0 bases, with 10 bases left between them. CDR1 is SGHTA and CDR2 is FQGNSA in the germline V gene. This CDR3 is 14 amino acids long. Full variable domain (missing parts from reference TRBV7-2 and TRBJ1-1): GAGVSQSPSNKVTEKGKDVELRCDPISGHTALYWYRQSLGQGLEFLIYFQGNSAPDKSGLPSDRFSAERTGGSVSTLTIQRTQQEDSAVYLCASSKDIMNTEAFFGQGTRLTVV.